What follows are 14 T cell receptor beta chains derived from one specimen sequenced in a study of blood T cell repertoires in COVID-19. Generated by immunoSEQ multiplex PCR, the TCRdb table keeps only in-frame clones and is missing some. The repertoire includes hundreds of thousands of clones, roughly four fifths of them detected once, and 1.9% sits in the top ten. Material: peripheral blood. The receptors originated from a woman at least 80 years old with acute or convalescent COVID-19.

The V and J genes are TRBV3-1 (or the pseudogene TRBV3-2) and TRBJ2-7, with TRBD2 matching 12 bases. Trimming cost V 4 bases and J 6 bases; bases outside gene matches: 4. The CDR3 contains 14 residues. Germline V gene data show CDR1 as LGHDT and CDR2 as YNNKEL (reference sequence). The CDR3 is CASSRLAGEGEQYF. Here the CDR3 DNA reads TGTGCCAGCAGCCGACTAGCGGGAGAGGGCGAGCAGTACTTC.

The rearrangement joins TRBV7-2 to TRBJ2-4; 7 nucleotides agree with TRBD2. V lost 4 bases to trimming and J lost 1 base; unmatched junction nucleotides: 10. This CDR3 has 17 residues. Germline V CDR1 and CDR2: SGHTA, FQGNSA. The CDR3 nucleotides are TGTGCCAGCAGCTGGGACTCACCCGGGGGGGCCAAAAACATTCAGTACTTC. This codes for CASSWDSPGGAKNIQYF.

The chain has TRBV19 and TRBJ2-6; 7 bases are a match to TRBD1. CDR1 is LNHDA, CDR2 SQIVND, per germline (reference sequence). V dropped 1 base and J dropped 2; count of bases not matched to a gene: 8. This CDR3 contains 18 residues. The chain's CDR3 is CASSIVAGGGTGANVLTF. CDR3 bases: TGTGCCAGTAGTATAGTGGCAGGGGGTGGCACTGGGGCCAACGTCCTGACTTTC.

The gene calls are TRBV15 and TRBJ1-5; 10 bases align to TRBD1. The CDR3 totals 17 residues. The germline gives CDR1 LNHNV, CDR2 YYDKDF (reference sequence). Trimming at V came to 2 bases and at J to 9 bases, leaving 13 bases not matched to a gene. The CDR3, as DNA: TGTGCCACCAGCAGAAGCCGGGACAGGGGCGAGGATCCGCCCCAGCATTTT. The encoded protein is CATSRSRDRGEDPPQHF.

The chain has TRBV4-2 and TRBJ2-4, with 9 bases that match TRBD2. V was pared by 1 base and J by 6 bases, with 7 bases of the junction left unmatched. Germline V gives CDR1 LGHNA, CDR2 YNFKEQ. The CDR3 has 16 amino acids. The CDR3 here is CASSQVSGSGGNIQYF. Here the CDR3 DNA reads TGTGCCAGCAGCCAAGTTTCCGGTAGCGGGGGAAACATTCAGTACTTC.

The chain carries TRBV4-1 and TRBJ2-7; 7 positions match TRBD1. V gave up 3 bases and J gave up 9 bases; unmatched junction bases: 17. This CDR3 region has 16 residues. CDR1 is MGHRA, CDR2 YSYEKL, per germline. The CDR3 region is CASSQTGLTGRSGQYF. In DNA, the CDR3 is TGCGCCAGCAGCCAGACAGGGCTGACGGGTCGTTCGGGGCAGTACTTC.

This clone was seen a few times. The CDR3 coding sequence is TGCGCCAGCAGCCGGACCGGGACAGGGAACCACGAGCAGTACTTC. This codes for CASSRTGTGNHEQYF. The chain is built from TRBV5-1 and TRBJ2-7; TRBD1 aligns across 9 bases. V shed 4 bases and J 5 bases; nucleotides not matched to a gene: 10. The CDR3 loop spans 15 amino acids. Germline V CDR1 and CDR2: SGHRS, YFSETQ.

The chain has TRBV2 and TRBJ1-1; a weak D match, TRBD1 (5 bases). Germline CDR1 and CDR2: SNHLY and FYNNEI. The CDR3 runs 16 residues. Trimming left V 5 bases short and J 6 bases short, with 22 bases between. The CDR3 DNA reads as TGTGCCAGCAGTCAGTTTCAGTTAGGGACTGGGGCTGAAGCTTTCTTT. Translating gives CASSQFQLGTGAEAFF.

Concerning this clone itself: Different DNA sequences within this sample yield the same CDR3. The V call is TRBV7-2, the J call TRBJ2-3; 9 bases align to TRBD1. V shed 5 bases and J 1 base; nucleotides not matched to a gene: 7. Germline V lookup: CDR1 SGHTA, CDR2 FQGNSA. This CDR3 comprises 16 residues. CDR3: CASSPRTGGRTDTQYF. The DNA for the CDR3 is TGTGCCAGCAGCCCTAGAACAGGGGGCCGCACAGATACGCAGTATTTT. The whole variable domain, filled in from reference TRBV7-2 and TRBJ2-3, reads GAGVSQSPSNKVTEKGKDVELRCDPISGHTALYWYRQSLGQGLEFLIYFQGNSAPDKSGLPSDRFSAERTGGSVSTLTIQRTQQEDSAVYLCASSPRTGGRTDTQYFGPGTRLTVL.

The chain is built from TRBV3-1 (or the pseudogene TRBV3-2) and TRBJ2-5; TRBD1 might be the D (5 bases). Germline V CDR1 and CDR2: LGHDT, YNNKEL (reference sequence). Trimming left V 4 bases short and J 2 bases short, with 11 bases between. This CDR3 spans 14 amino acids. The CDR3 here is CASSPGLSQETQYF. As DNA, the CDR3 is TGTGCCAGCAGCCCAGGGCTTTCTCAAGAGACCCAGTACTTC.

The V gene is TRBV18, the J gene TRBJ2-7; possible D gene TRBD1, 6 bases. V gave up 1 base and J gave up 0 bases, with 13 bases separating them. This CDR3 has 16 residues. The V gene's germline CDR1 is KGHSH and CDR2 LQKENI. The CDR3 loop is CASSPLRDIFSYEQYF. CDR3 DNA sequence: TGTGCCAGCTCACCACTGAGGGACATATTCTCCTACGAGCAGTACTTC.

The chain carries TRBV7-9 and TRBJ2-1; D gene unclear. The germline V gene encodes CDR1 SEHNR and CDR2 FQNEAQ (reference sequence). The V end lost 5 bases, the J end lost 10 bases, and 12 bases lay between the germline ends. The CDR3 is 12 amino acids. The DNA of the CDR3 is TGTGCCAGCAGCCAGAGAGGCTGGGAGCAGTTCTTC. Translating it yields CASSQRGWEQFF.

In regard to this clone: This specimen includes other DNA sequences encoding the same CDR3. This chain joins TRBV6-5 and TRBJ1-6; the D is unclear. In germline, CDR1 is MNHEY, CDR2 SVGAGI. CDR3 size: 13 residues. Trimming removed 5 bases at V and 5 bases at J, with 7 bases between. CDR3 in DNA: TGTGCCAGCAGTCGGCAGGATAATTCACCCCTCCACTTT. Protein sequence: CASSRQDNSPLHF.

The chain is built from TRBV9 and TRBJ2-2, with TRBD2 matching 13 bases. The CDR3 totals 17 residues. V trimming: 4 bases; J trimming: 5 bases; junction bases outside the gene matches: 8. CDR1 and CDR2 from the germline V gene are SGDLS and YYNGEE. The CDR3 region has the DNA TGTGCCAGCAGCCCCACGACTAGCGGGAGGAAAACCGGGGAGCTGTTTTTT. It specifies CASSPTTSGRKTGELFF.